This TCR beta chain was sequenced for a study of T cell repertoires in ileal Crohn's disease. Across the whole study: Every patient was operated on for stricturing (about 60%) or penetrating (approximately 40%) complications. Postoperative therapy was given to about half: 11 thiopurines, about 19 anti-TNF agents. Study findings and constraints: Compared with CD4 T cells, sorted CD8 cells carried more expanded clones.

Looked up from germline, CDR1 is SGDLS and CDR2 is YYNGEE. This CDR3 is built from 15 residues. After removal of 5 bases from V and 3 bases from J, the junction contained 10 bases not matched to a gene. This clone was seen a handful of times. What it binds is unknown. Produced via immunoSEQ multiplex PCR; TCRdb's table is partial and in-frame only. In the table there are some 12,000 clones, roughly 76% of which are singletons. The TCR sequence derives from an adult with Crohn's disease. Sequenced: ileal tissue. The chain employs TRBV9 and TRBJ1-1; 7 nucleotides agree with TRBD1. CDR3 residues: CASRTFSQGDTEAFF. The DNA for the CDR3 is TGTGCCAGCAGGACGTTCTCTCAGGGGGACACTGAAGCTTTCTTT.